Here is one TCR beta chain with its context. The antigen is unknown. This sample was taken from a study of shared clonotypes between healthy human individuals. Overall study findings and caveats: Non-shared clonotypes had lower generation probabilities than clonotypes shared by all four sorted-subset donors.

Researchers ran the assay at a deep level. Genomic DNA (from each subset) was split evenly across several immunoSEQ plates. Here immunoSEQ multiplex PCR was the method, and the copy in TCRdb shows in-frame clones only, minus some. The repertoire has more than 150,000 clones, just under 95% of them found once; the top ten carry more than 0.06%. This CDR3 is built from 14 residues. CDR1 is SGHRS, CDR2 YFSETQ, per germline. Trimming cost V 4 bases and J 2 bases, with 13 bases left between them. The chain employs TRBV5-1 and TRBJ2-7, with no clear D. This TCR derives from a woman younger than 45 in good health. Source material: naive CD4+ T cells sorted from blood. Subset specified: CD45RA+ positively selected. The CDR3 reads CASSPGPSTYEQYF. The CDR3 region has the DNA TGCGCCAGCAGCCCCGGGCCTTCCACCTACGAGCAGTACTTC. Full variable domain (rest looked up from reference TRBV5-1 and TRBJ2-7): KAGVTQTPRYLIKTRGQQVTLSCSPISGHRSVSWYQQTPGQGLQFLFEYFSETQRNKGNFPGRFSGRQFSNSRSEMNVSTLELGDSALYLCASSPGPSTYEQYFGPGTRLTVT.